This T cell receptor beta chain comes out of a study of blood T cell repertoires in COVID-19. Turning to the study itself: COVID-19 samples, acute and convalescent, were from the United States, Italy and Spain. PBMCs, B-cell-depleted T cells, or T cells were the source of the cDNA or gDNA that made up the material.

In the study's own analysis: Scientists estimated how many nucleated cells there were by amplifying reference gene primers. Data came from immunoSEQ multiplex PCR; TCRdb stores just in-frame clones and leaves some out. The V and J calls and clone size were taken over from that table, and D and trimming were inferred from the DNA. The data contain some 150,000 clones, roughly 90% of them singletons. Sequencing was performed on peripheral blood. The sequence came from a human donor in a cohort sampled during active COVID-19.

DNA of the CDR3: TGTGCCCAGGGGGGCCATGGCTACACCTTC. Translated, it gives CAQGGHGYTF. The chain recombines TRBV30 with TRBJ1-2, with TRBD1 matching over 7 bases. V trimming: 8 bases; J trimming: 6 bases; junction bases outside the gene matches: 3. CDR3 length: 10 amino acids. The germline V gene encodes CDR1 GTSNPN and CDR2 SVGIG (reference sequence). The variable domain in full, with the rest retrieved from reference TRBV30 and TRBJ1-2, is SQTIHQWPATLVQPVGSPLSLECTVEGTSNPNLYWYRQAAGRGLQLLFYSVGIGQISSEVPQNLSASRPQDRQFILSSKKLLLSDSGFYLCAQGGHGYTFGSGTRLTVV.